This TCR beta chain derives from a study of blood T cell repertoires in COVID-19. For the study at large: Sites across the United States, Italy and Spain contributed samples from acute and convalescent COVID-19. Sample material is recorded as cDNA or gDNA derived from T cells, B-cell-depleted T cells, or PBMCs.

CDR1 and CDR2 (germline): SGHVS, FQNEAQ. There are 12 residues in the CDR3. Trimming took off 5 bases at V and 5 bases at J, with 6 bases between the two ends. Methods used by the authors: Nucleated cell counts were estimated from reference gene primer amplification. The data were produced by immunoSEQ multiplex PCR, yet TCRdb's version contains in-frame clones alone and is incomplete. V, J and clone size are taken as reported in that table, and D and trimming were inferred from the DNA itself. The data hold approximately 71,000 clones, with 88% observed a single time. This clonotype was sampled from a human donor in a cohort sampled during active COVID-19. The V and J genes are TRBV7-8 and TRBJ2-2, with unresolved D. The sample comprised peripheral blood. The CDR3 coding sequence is TGTGCCAGCAGCCCCAGGACCGGGGAGCTGTTTTTT. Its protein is CASSPRTGELFF.